Listed here are 15 T cell receptor beta chains from one sample, sequenced in a study of T cell changes during pregnancy in multiple sclerosis. Here immunoSEQ multiplex PCR was the method, and the copy in TCRdb shows in-frame clones only, minus some. The table lists 70,000 to 75,000 clones, roughly 92% of them singletons. The sequenced sample was peripheral blood, obtained in the second trimester of pregnancy. Every receptor here comes from a female donor with multiple sclerosis, enrolled in a pregnancy study.

The chain links TRBV7-9 to TRBJ2-4; D is unresolved. CDR1 SEHNR and CDR2 FQNEAQ come from the germline V gene (reference sequence). Trimming took off 4 bases at V and 7 bases at J, with 14 bases between the two ends. The CDR3 has 14 residues. CDR3 nucleotides: TGTGCCAGCAGCTATTGGGCCGTTGGGAACATTCAGTACTTC. Translated: CASSYWAVGNIQYF.

This chain connects TRBV5-4 to TRBJ2-3, with 9 bases matching TRBD2. Per the germline V gene, CDR1 is SGHNT and CDR2 is YYREEE (reference sequence). The CDR3 is 15 amino acids. V trimming: 1 base; J trimming: 6 bases; junction bases outside the gene matches: 6. This chain's CDR3 is CASSLSGGGADTQYF. In DNA form, the CDR3 reads TGTGCCAGCAGCTTGTCTGGCGGGGGGGCGGATACGCAGTATTTT.

This chain joins TRBV23-1 and TRBJ2-5, with 12 bases that match TRBD2. TRBV23-1 is identified as an open reading frame with a role that is uncertain. The CDR3 consists of 18 residues. J was trimmed by 7 bases and V by 0 bases; bases with no gene match: 12. The CDR3 bases are TGCGCCAGCAGTCAATCAGGACCTAGCGGGAGGGTTGGAGGGACCCAGTACTTC. It translates to CASSQSGPSGRVGGTQYF.

The chain recombines TRBV28 with TRBJ2-7, with 10 bases identical to TRBD2. Looked up from germline, CDR1 is MDHEN and CDR2 is SYDVKM. The CDR3 spans 15 residues. V gave up 5 bases and J gave up 4 bases; unmatched junction bases: 8. For the CDR3, the DNA is TGTGCCAGCAGTCTTACAAGCGGGGGGGCTTACGAGCAGTACTTC. This translates into CASSLTSGGAYEQYF.

The CDR3 sequence: CASSPRGGATDTQYF. The DNA of the CDR3 is TGTGCCAGCAGCCCCCGCGGGGGGGCTACAGATACGCAGTATTTT. The V call is TRBV7-3, the J call TRBJ2-3; TRBD2 aligns across 9 bases. Germline V CDR1 and CDR2: SGHTA, FQGTGA. The CDR3 has 15 residues. V trimming: 5 bases; J trimming: 3 bases; junction bases outside the gene matches: 6. The variable domain in full, completed from reference TRBV7-3 and TRBJ2-3, reads GAGVSQTPSNKVTEKGKYVELRCDPISGHTALYWYRQSLGQGPEFLIYFQGTGAADDSGLPNDRFFAVRPEGSVSTLKIQRTERGDSAVYLCASSPRGGATDTQYFGPGTRLTVL.

Regarding this clone: Other nucleotide sequences from this sample produce the same CDR3. The chain has TRBV18 and TRBJ2-7; 8 nucleotides line up with TRBD1. Trimming at V came to 3 bases and at J to 2 bases, leaving 3 bases not matched to a gene. The CDR3 spans 14 residues. CDR1 KGHSH and CDR2 LQKENI come from the germline V gene. CDR3 region: CASSPGTGAYEQYF. As DNA, the CDR3 is TGTGCCAGCTCACCCGGGACAGGAGCCTACGAGCAGTACTTC.

The chain links TRBV19 to TRBJ1-2, with 10 bases lining up with TRBD1. Germline V gives CDR1 LNHDA, CDR2 SQIVND (reference sequence). This CDR3 region has 14 residues. The V gene end was trimmed by 7 bases and the J gene end by 4 bases; junction bases not matched to a gene: 6. Here the CDR3 reads CASIRDRGGYGYTF. CDR3 nucleotide sequence: TGTGCCAGTATCCGGGACAGGGGTGGCTATGGCTACACCTTC.

This sequence joins TRBV28 and TRBJ1-1; tentative D call: TRBD1 (6 bases). V dropped 6 bases and J dropped 1 base, with 15 bases sitting between them. Germline CDR1 MDHEN, CDR2 SYDVKM. This CDR3 has 15 residues. This CDR3 is CASSYTGYQNTEAFF. Written as DNA, the CDR3 is TGTGCCAGCAGCTACACAGGGTATCAGAACACTGAAGCTTTCTTT.

This clone was recorded once. The CDR3 nucleotides read TGTGCCAGCAGCTTAGCGTTTCGGGGTTGGGACACTGAAGCTTTCTTT. It translates to CASSLAFRGWDTEAFF. J is TRBJ1-1 and V is TRBV7-2, with D uncertain. Trimming stripped 0 bases from V and 3 bases from J, with 14 bases between. Germline lookup yields CDR1 SGHTA and CDR2 FQGNSA. The CDR3 is made up of 16 amino acids.

The genes are TRBV4-1 and TRBJ2-1; TRBD2 matches at 10 bases. This CDR3 region has 15 residues. Germline assignment: CDR1 MGHRA and CDR2 YSYEKL. Trimming removed 8 bases from V and 5 bases from J; junction bases left unmatched: 9. The CDR3 DNA is TGCGCCAGCCCCCCAACTAGCGGGGACAACAATGAGCAGTTCTTC. Translated, it gives CASPPTSGDNNEQFF.

The chain carries TRBV12-5 and TRBJ1-4; tentatively, D is TRBD1 (6 bases). V was pared by 3 bases and J by 8 bases, with 22 bases between. The CDR3 loop spans 17 amino acids. Germline CDR1 reads LGHNT; CDR2 reads FRNRAP. CDR3 region: CASGFRTNRAQGEKLFF. In DNA form, the CDR3 reads TGTGCTAGTGGTTTCCGAACGAACAGGGCTCAGGGCGAAAAACTGTTTTTT.

The chain carries TRBV7-9 and TRBJ1-1; 7 bases fit TRBD1. The V segment lost 5 bases and the J segment 4 bases; nucleotides outside the gene matches: 13. Germline V CDR1 and CDR2: SEHNR, FQNEAQ (reference sequence). There are 16 residues in the CDR3. DNA for the CDR3: TGTGCCAGCAGCCCACTGACAGGGAGTAAATTCACTGAAGCTTTCTTT. This encodes CASSPLTGSKFTEAFF.

The chain has TRBV11-3 and TRBJ2-7; TRBD1 might be the D (6 bases). V lost 0 bases, J lost 2 bases, and 8 bases lay in between. CDR1 is SGHNT and CDR2 is YENEEA in the germline V gene. This CDR3 is 14 amino acids long. CDR3: CASSLEAGAYEQYF. CDR3 nucleotide sequence: TGTGCCAGCAGCTTAGAAGCAGGGGCCTACGAGCAGTACTTC.

This clone was seen only once. This chain links TRBV28 with TRBJ2-1; 14 bases line up with TRBD2. The germline V gene has CDR1 MDHEN and CDR2 SYDVKM. J gave up 7 bases and V 5 bases, and 7 bases lay outside the gene matches. CDR3 length: 16 amino acids. The CDR3 DNA sequence: TGTGCCAGCAGTCCGGGGGGACTAGCGGGAGTTAATGAGCAGTTCTTC. This codes for CASSPGGLAGVNEQFF.

This clone was detected only once. This chain uses TRBV11-2 with TRBJ2-2; D remains ambiguous. Trimming cost V 3 bases and J 2 bases, with 4 bases left between them. Germline V lookup: CDR1 SGHAT, CDR2 FQNNGV. The CDR3 runs to 13 residues. CDR3 loop: CASSLRNTGELFF. CDR3 DNA sequence: TGTGCCAGCAGCTTGAGAAACACCGGGGAGCTGTTTTTT.